The rows below give T cell receptor beta chains drawn from one sample of a study of TIL therapy for anti-PD-1-resistant metastatic lung cancer. Using immunoSEQ multiplex PCR, the repertoire was profiled, and TCRdb retains in-frame clones only, with some absent. Here the sample spans more than 90,000 clones, roughly 65% being singletons. The sample here was tumor tissue, taken at baseline. The receptors come from a person aged 25-85 years with non-small cell lung cancer. Each CDR3 is given with its conserved first and last residue. The order of the fields is V gene, J gene, D gene, clone size, CDR3 DNA, CDR3 protein. A D gene is named only where the DNA matches it firmly. Clone size is not always given. Where it is, it says once, few, many or a class for expanded clones.

>TRBV6-5|TRBJ2-7|TRBD1|.
TGTGCCAGCAGACGTGGACAGGGGACATCCTACGAGCAGTACTTC
CASRRGQGTSYEQYF
>TRBV7-8|TRBJ1-2|.|.
TGTGCCAGCAGCTTAGAGCCGGGATGGAGATCCTATGGCTACACCTTC
CASSLEPGWRSYGYTF
>TRBV6-7|TRBJ2-2|.|.
TGTGCCAGCAGACGATCCACCGGGGAGCTGTTTTTT
CASRRSTGELFF
>TRBV28|TRBJ2-2|TRBD2|.
TGTGCCAGCAGTCGACTAGCGGGGCCTTACACCGGGGAGCTGTTTTTT
CASSRLAGPYTGELFF
>TRBV7-6|TRBJ1-5|.|few
TGTGCCAGCAGCTTAGAGGGGGACCGCAATCAGCCCCAGCATTTT
CASSLEGDRNQPQHF
>TRBV6-5|TRBJ2-1|.|once
TGTGCCAGCAGTTACGAACGACCCATCGGGAGCAATGAGCAGTTCTTC
CASSYERPIGSNEQFF
>TRBV30|TRBJ2-5|.|once
TGTGCCTGGACCTCCCGCCTTGGGACCCAAGAGACCCAGTACTTC
CAWTSRLGTQETQYF
>TRBV27|TRBJ2-1|.|.
TGTGCCAGCAGCCTGGGAGATGAGCAGTTCTTC
CASSLGDEQFF
>TRBV5-1|TRBJ2-1|.|.
TGCGCCAGCAGCTTGTTTTCGGGACTGGACAATGAGCAGTTCTTC
CASSLFSGLDNEQFF
>TRBV29-1|TRBJ2-1|.|.
TGCAGCGTCAGGGTGGCGGGCAATGAGCAGTTCTTC
CSVRVAGNEQFF
>TRBV10-3|TRBJ2-3|.|once
TGTGCCTCTGGGACCTCCACAGATACGCAGTATTTT
CASGTSTDTQYF
>TRBV27|TRBJ2-7|TRBD1|.
TGTGCCACATGGAAGCGACAGGGGGCTTACGAGCAGTACTTC
CATWKRQGAYEQYF
>TRBV6-5|TRBJ1-2|TRBD1|medium-sized
TGTGCCAGCAGTTCCGGACAGGGGCCCTATGGCTACACCTTC
CASSSGQGPYGYTF
>TRBV4-2|TRBJ2-7|.|once
TGTGCCAGCAGCCAAGATAGCCCCGCCTCGGGCGAGCAGTACTTC
CASSQDSPASGEQYF
>TRBV27|TRBJ2-7|TRBD1|.
TGTGCCAGCAGTTTATTGGCGGACAGGTCCTACGAGCAGTACTTC
CASSLLADRSYEQYF
>TRBV19|TRBJ2-2|.|few
TGTGCCAGTAGTATAGATCTATACACCGGGGAGCTGTTTTTT
CASSIDLYTGELFF
>TRBV6-6|TRBJ2-3|.|.
TGTGCCAGCCGACACGGGAGCACAGATACGCAGTATTTT
CASRHGSTDTQYF
>TRBV18|TRBJ2-5|.|.
TGTGCCAGCTCACCAACGGTCCAAGAGACCCAGTACTTC
CASSPTVQETQYF
>TRBV5-1|TRBJ2-5|.|.
TGCGCCAGCAGCCCTTCGGGGCAGACCTACCAAGAGACCCAGTACTTC
CASSPSGQTYQETQYF
>TRBV7-6|TRBJ2-7|TRBD2|.
TGTGCCTCCGGGACTAGCTCATACGAGCAGTACTTC
CASGTSSYEQYF
>TRBV25-1|TRBJ1-6|.|few
TGTGCCAGCAGTGCGATACAGGGTCCGTCACCCCTCCACTTT
CASSAIQGPSPLHF
>TRBV19|TRBJ1-1|.|.
TGTGCCAGTAGTCTACAATCCATGGGGCGCCGGGTGGGCACTGAAGCTTTCTTT
CASSLQSMGRRVGTEAFF
>TRBV2|TRBJ1-1|.|.
TGTGCCAGCAGTGTGCTAGCCCAGGGCGCTGAAGCTTTCTTT
CASSVLAQGAEAFF
>TRBV25-1|TRBJ2-3|.|.
TGTGCCAGCAGGGCAACAGGGTCAGATACGCAGTATTTT
CASRATGSDTQYF
>TRBV6-4|TRBJ2-1|TRBD2|.
TGTGCCAGCAGTGACTCGCGGGGGGGCAATGAGCAGTTCTTC
CASSDSRGGNEQFF
>TRBV10-2|TRBJ2-7|.|.
TGCGCCAGCAGGGATCCGGACTTCTACGAGCAGTACTTC
CASRDPDFYEQYF
>TRBV21-1|TRBJ2-5|.|.
TGTGCCAGCAGCAAGGTCAGATTGACCCAGTACTTC
CASSKVRLTQYF
>TRBV5-1|TRBJ2-5|.|.
TGCGCCAGCAGCTTGAACGCAGGAGGGCTGGGAGAGACCCAGTACTTC
CASSLNAGGLGETQYF
>TRBV19|TRBJ1-4|.|.
TGTGCCAGTAGTTCTCAGGACGGTGCAGTCAATGAAAAACTGTTTTTT
CASSSQDGAVNEKLFF
>TRBV3-1/TRBV3-2|TRBJ1-1|.|.
TGTGCCAGCAGCCTCATGGGGGGCACTGAAGCTTTCTTT
CASSLMGGTEAFF
>TRBV3-1/TRBV3-2|TRBJ1-5|.|.
TGTGCCAGCAGCCAAGCGGGCAGGAATCAGCCCCAGCATTTT
CASSQAGRNQPQHF
>TRBV6-5|TRBJ1-4|.|.
TGTGCCAGCAGTTACTCGAAGGGTGGGGAAAAACTGTTTTTT
CASSYSKGGEKLFF
>TRBV28|TRBJ1-5|.|.
TGTGCCAGCAGCTCGGGACATCAGCCCCAGCATTTT
CASSSGHQPQHF
>TRBV30|TRBJ1-4|.|.
TGTGCCTGGAGTACAGGGACGAATGAAAAACTGTTTTTT
CAWSTGTNEKLFF
>TRBV5-5|TRBJ1-1|.|.
TGTGCCAGCAGCTCTTCCCAGGGATTACGGAACACTGAAGCTTTCTTT
CASSSSQGLRNTEAFF
>TRBV7-9|TRBJ1-2|.|few
TGTGCCAGCAGCTTCGGAATTAACTATGGCTACACCTTC
CASSFGINYGYTF
>TRBV2|TRBJ2-7|TRBD2|.
TGTGCCAGCAGTGAACCCCGGGAGGGACCCTACGAGCAGTACTTC
CASSEPREGPYEQYF
>TRBV7-2|TRBJ2-5|.|.
TGTGCCAGCAGCTCGGGACGCAAGGAGACCCAGTACTTC
CASSSGRKETQYF
>TRBV5-1|TRBJ2-7|TRBD2|.
TGCGCCAGCAGCCCGCGACTAGCGGGAGGCGAGAACGAGCAGTACTTC
CASSPRLAGGENEQYF
>TRBV5-1|TRBJ1-6|TRBD1|.
TGCGCCAGCAGACCAACTCCGGGACAGGGCAATTCACCCCTCCACTTT
CASRPTPGQGNSPLHF
>TRBV20-1|TRBJ2-3|TRBD2|.
TGCAGTGCTAGTCTCGCGTCGGGGGGTGGAGATACGCAGTATTTT
CSASLASGGGDTQYF
>TRBV18|TRBJ2-3|.|once
TGTGCCAGCTCACGGGGGAACACAGATACGCAGTATTTT
CASSRGNTDTQYF
>TRBV6-1|TRBJ1-1|.|few
TGTGCCAGCAGTGAAGACTTAGAGGGCACCTCTGAAGCTTTCTTT
CASSEDLEGTSEAFF
>TRBV6-4|TRBJ2-3|TRBD1|few
TGTGCCAGCAGTGACTCAAAGGGGGCCACAGATACGCAGTATTTT
CASSDSKGATDTQYF
>TRBV7-6|TRBJ2-5|TRBD2|.
TGTGCCGCCGGGTACCGGGAGGGGGAGACCCAGTACTTC
CAAGYREGETQYF
>TRBV7-9|TRBJ2-7|TRBD2|many
TGTGCCAGCAGCCGGACTAGCTACGAGCAGTACTTC
CASSRTSYEQYF
>TRBV7-6|TRBJ2-7|.|.
TGTGCCAGCAGCCTCAGCGGTCCCTACGAGCAGTACTTC
CASSLSGPYEQYF
>TRBV29-1|TRBJ1-6|.|.
TGCAGCGTTAAGAGGGGCTATAATTCACCCCTCCACTTT
CSVKRGYNSPLHF